A single sample is the source of the 3 T cell receptor beta chains below, sequenced in a study of blood T cell repertoires in COVID-19. Generated by immunoSEQ multiplex PCR, the TCRdb table keeps only in-frame clones and is missing some. The sample includes approximately 470,000 clones, around 87% seen only once; the top ten take around 0.64%. What was sequenced was PBMCs or T cells enriched from blood (not recorded which). The receptor source for this set is a woman under 30 who had recovered from COVID-19.

The chain carries TRBV9 and TRBJ1-1; D uncertain. This CDR3 has 13 residues. CDR1 is SGDLS and CDR2 is YYNGEE in the germline V gene. Between the trimmed V and J ends, which lost 2 bases and 2 bases, there was a span of 7 bases. CDR3 amino acids: CASSVTANTEAFF. For the CDR3, the DNA is TGTGCCAGCAGCGTTACAGCCAACACTGAAGCTTTCTTT.

The gene calls are TRBV5-4 and TRBJ2-3; D is perhaps TRBD2 (6 bases). The V gene lost 3 bases and the J gene lost 3 bases, with 8 bases spanning the gap. The CDR3 spans 13 residues. In germline, CDR1 is SGHNT, CDR2 YYREEE (reference sequence). The CDR3 nucleotides are TGTGCCAGCAGCTACGGGGGTACAGATACGCAGTATTTT. Its protein is CASSYGGTDTQYF.

The chain employs TRBV24-1 and TRBJ2-3; 9 bases are a match to TRBD1. Germline values: CDR1 KGHDR, CDR2 SFDVKD. Trimming removed 3 bases from V and 0 bases from J; junction bases left unmatched: 3. This CDR3 contains 16 residues. The CDR3 DNA is TGTGCCACCAGTGATCTGGGACAGGGAAGCACAGATACGCAGTATTTT. Translation: CATSDLGQGSTDTQYF.